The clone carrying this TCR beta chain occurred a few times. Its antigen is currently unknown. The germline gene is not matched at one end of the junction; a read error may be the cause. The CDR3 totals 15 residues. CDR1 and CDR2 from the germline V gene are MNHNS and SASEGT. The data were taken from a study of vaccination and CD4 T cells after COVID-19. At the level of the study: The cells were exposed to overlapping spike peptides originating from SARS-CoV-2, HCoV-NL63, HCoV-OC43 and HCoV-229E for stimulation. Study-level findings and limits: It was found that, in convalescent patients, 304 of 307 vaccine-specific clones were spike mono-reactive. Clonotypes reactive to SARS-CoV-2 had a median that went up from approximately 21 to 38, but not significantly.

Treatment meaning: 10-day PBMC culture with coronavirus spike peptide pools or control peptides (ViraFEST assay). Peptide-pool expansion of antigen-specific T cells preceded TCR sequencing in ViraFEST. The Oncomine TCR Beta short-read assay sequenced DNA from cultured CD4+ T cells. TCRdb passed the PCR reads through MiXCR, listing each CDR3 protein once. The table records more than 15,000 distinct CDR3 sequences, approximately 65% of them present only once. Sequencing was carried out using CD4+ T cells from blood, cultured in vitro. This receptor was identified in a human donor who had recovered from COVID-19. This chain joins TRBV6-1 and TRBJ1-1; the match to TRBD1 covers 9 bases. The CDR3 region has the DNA TGTGCCAGCAGTGCCACCGGGACAGGGAACGCTGAAGCTTTCTTT. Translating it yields CASSATGTGNAEAFF.